This T cell receptor beta chain came from a study of blood T cell repertoires in COVID-19. Overall study context: COVID-19 samples collected from the United States, Italy and Spain covered acute and convalescent phases. Sources were T cells, B-cell-depleted T cells, or PBMCs; the material itself was cDNA or gDNA.

The authors' processing: Amplification of reference gene primers provided the estimated nucleated cell counts. Assay: immunoSEQ multiplex PCR; the TCRdb copy retains only in-frame clones and omits some. V, J and clone size reflect that table, while D and trimming were determined from the DNA. The table lists over 70,000 clones, approximately 80% of them singletons. Germline-derived CDR1 and CDR2 are SNHLY and FYNNEI. This CDR3 is built from 15 residues. Germline trimming cut 3 bases from V and 1 base from J; bases unmatched to any gene: 0. The genes are TRBV2 and TRBJ2-1; 10 bases are a match to TRBD1. The clonotype comes from a woman at least 80 years old with acute or convalescent COVID-19. The sample taken for sequencing was peripheral blood. The CDR3 loop is CASSEDRGSYNEQFF. DNA of the CDR3: TGTGCCAGCAGTGAGGACAGGGGGTCCTACAATGAGCAGTTCTTC.